The 20 T cell receptor beta chains below were found in one sample sequenced in a study of a mutant IDH1 vaccine in newly diagnosed glioma. Profiled with immunoSEQ multiplex PCR; TCRdb holds only in-frame clones, not every one. The repertoire has around 55,000 clones, 80% of them found once; the top ten carry under 8%. The antigens of these receptors remain unknown. Noted time point: week 23, last vaccination. The content of each vaccine dose was 300 ug of mutant IDH1 20-mer peptide, and topical imiquimod accompanied it. The input for sequencing was PBMCs, taken from a glioma patient whose treatment included an IDH1 peptide vaccine. These receptors were collected from a middle-aged man with glioma.

The rearrangement links TRBV2 to TRBJ2-1; D is undetermined. The CDR3 extends over 11 amino acids. The germline CDR1 and CDR2 sequences are SNHLY and FYNNEI. Trimming removed 7 bases from V and 3 bases from J, with 4 bases in between. The CDR3 bases are TGTGCCAGCATAGACTACAATGAGCAGTTCTTC. Its translation: CASIDYNEQFF. The full variable domain, in which reference TRBV2 and TRBJ2-1 provide the parts outside the CDR3, is EPEVTQTPSHQVTQMGQEVILRCVPISNHLYFYWYRQILGQKVEFLVSFYNNEISEKSEIFDDQFSVERPDGSNFTLKIRSTKLEDSAMYFCASIDYNEQFFGPGTRLTVL.

This rearrangement joins TRBV6-5 to TRBJ1-5; D is ambiguous. CDR1 MNHEY and CDR2 SVGAGI come from the germline V gene. The CDR3 consists of 15 residues. V was trimmed by 4 bases and J by 4 bases, leaving 14 bases between them. The chain's CDR3 is CASSSQAGSNQPQHF. CDR3 DNA sequence: TGTGCCAGCAGTTCCCAGGCTGGGTCAAATCAGCCCCAGCATTTT.

This clone was seen more than once but under ten times. As DNA, the CDR3 is TGTGCCAGCAGTGATGATCGGCGGCCCGGCACCTTC. Protein product: CASSDDRRPGTF. The chain links TRBV2 to TRBJ1-2; D is unclear. Germline CDR1 is SNHLY and CDR2 is FYNNEI. The CDR3 extends over 12 amino acids. V was trimmed by 3 bases and J by 13 bases, leaving 15 bases between them. The variable domain in full, with the rest retrieved from reference TRBV2 and TRBJ1-2, is EPEVTQTPSHQVTQMGQEVILRCVPISNHLYFYWYRQILGQKVEFLVSFYNNEISEKSEIFDDQFSVERPDGSNFTLKIRSTKLEDSAMYFCASSDDRRPGTFGSGTRLTVV.

The rearrangement joins TRBV27 to TRBJ1-1, with D perhaps matching TRBD1 (5 bases). V lost 6 bases to trimming and J lost 7 bases, with 18 bases between them. Germline-derived CDR1 and CDR2 are MNHEY and SMNVEV (reference sequence). The CDR3 is made up of 14 amino acids. CDR3 nucleotide sequence: TGTGCCAGCAGCCGATCGGGCAGGGAAGATGAAGCTTTCTTT. This encodes CASSRSGREDEAFF.

This clone was seen only a few times. The chain uses TRBV30 and TRBJ1-1; D ambiguous. In germline, CDR1 is GTSNPN, CDR2 SVGIG (reference sequence). The germline V and J ends were trimmed by 3 bases and 1 base, with 9 bases remaining between them. The CDR3 consists of 13 residues. The CDR3 here is CAWRGMKNTEAFF. CDR3 in DNA: TGTGCCTGGAGAGGGATGAAGAACACTGAAGCTTTCTTT.

The chain joins TRBV5-4 to TRBJ2-3, with 7 bases that match TRBD2. Germline CDR1 and CDR2: SGHNT and YYREEE (reference sequence). The V segment lost 4 bases and the J segment 2 bases; nucleotides outside the gene matches: 10. CDR3 length equals 16 residues. CDR3 coding DNA: TGTGCCAGCAGCCCCAGGGAGGGAACCTTCACAGATACGCAGTATTTT. Residues: CASSPREGTFTDTQYF.

The CDR3 protein is CASRPGRRTNSPLHF. The CDR3 nucleotides are TGTGCCAGCAGGCCGGGACGGCGAACTAATTCACCCCTCCACTTT. The genes are TRBV27 and TRBJ1-6; a possible D gene is TRBD1 (5 bases). This CDR3 has 15 residues. Looked up from germline, CDR1 is MNHEY and CDR2 is SMNVEV (reference sequence). Trimming left V 6 bases short and J 6 bases short, with 15 bases between.

The chain is built from TRBV20-1 and TRBJ2-1, with D uncertain. Germline V CDR1 and CDR2: DFQATT, SNEGSKA (reference sequence). The length of the CDR3 is 11 residues. The V and J ends lost 7 bases and 4 bases respectively, with 8 bases between them. Written as DNA, the CDR3 is TGCAGTGGTACGTTGTACAATGAGCAGTTCTTC. Its protein is CSGTLYNEQFF.

This sequence joins TRBV2 and TRBJ1-3; TRBD1 is a possible D gene (5 bases). CDR3 size: 17 residues. CDR1 SNHLY and CDR2 FYNNEI come from the germline V gene. Trimming cost V 4 bases and J 0 bases, with 16 bases left between them. This chain's CDR3 is CASSAGTPSLSGNTIYF. The CDR3 DNA sequence: TGTGCCAGCAGTGCCGGGACCCCCAGCCTCTCTGGAAACACCATATATTTT.

The table lists this clone with a count of one. This chain links TRBV5-1 with TRBJ2-7; D not resolved. In germline, CDR1 is SGHRS, CDR2 YFSETQ. V was pared by 9 bases and J by 2 bases, with 15 bases between. This CDR3 region has 13 residues. This chain's CDR3 is CATRRGEAYEQYF. The CDR3 nucleotides are TGCGCCACTCGGAGAGGAGAGGCCTACGAGCAGTACTTC.

The chain recombines TRBV5-1 with TRBJ2-5; D remains unclear. Trimming left V 2 bases short and J 5 bases short, with 7 bases between. The germline V gene encodes CDR1 SGHRS and CDR2 YFSETQ. This CDR3 spans 12 amino acids. The CDR3 region is CASSFDLETQYF. The CDR3 DNA sequence: TGCGCCAGCAGCTTTGACCTTGAGACCCAGTACTTC.

V and J are TRBV12-5 and TRBJ2-7; 7 bases agree with TRBD1. CDR3 length: 14 residues. V was clipped by 6 bases and J by 0 bases; unmatched bases: 5. Per germline, CDR1 LGHNT and CDR2 FRNRAP. CDR3 bases: TGTGCTAGTGGAACGGGACAGAGCTCCTACGAGCAGTACTTC. Residues: CASGTGQSSYEQYF.

The chain uses TRBV2 and TRBJ1-1, with D possibly matching TRBD1 (5 bases). The CDR3 covers 10 residues. V lost 7 bases to trimming and J lost 6 bases, with 6 bases between them. Germline loops: CDR1 SNHLY, CDR2 FYNNEI. For the CDR3, the DNA is TGTGCCAGCACGGGGCCTGAAGCTTTCTTT. It yields the protein CASTGPEAFF.

The chain couples TRBV19 to TRBJ2-7; no firm D call. This CDR3 contains 13 residues. Germline V gene sequence: CDR1 LNHDA, CDR2 SQIVND (reference sequence). Trimming left V 6 bases short and J 0 bases short, with 9 bases between. CDR3 DNA sequence: TGTGCCAGTAGATCGGCCAGCTCCTACGAGCAGTACTTC. This gives the protein CASRSASSYEQYF.

This sequence joins TRBV9 and TRBJ2-5; TRBD2 might be the D (6 bases). The CDR3 is 14 amino acids. Germline CDR1 and CDR2: SGDLS and YYNGEE. The germline V and J ends were trimmed by 0 bases and 0 bases, with 6 bases remaining between them. CDR3 region: CASSVGDYQETQYF. The CDR3 DNA reads TGTGCCAGCAGCGTAGGGGACTACCAAGAGACCCAGTACTTC.

The rearrangement uses TRBV7-8 and TRBJ2-5, with D unclear. V was shortened by 1 base and J by 3 bases, with 9 bases between the two germline ends. CDR3 length equals 14 residues. Germline V gene lookup returns CDR1 SGHVS and CDR2 FQNEAQ. CDR3: CASSLVSAEETQYF. The CDR3 nucleotides read TGTGCCAGCAGCTTAGTTTCAGCAGAAGAGACCCAGTACTTC.

The chain combines TRBV2 with TRBJ1-5, with 8 positions matching TRBD1. Looked up from germline, CDR1 is SNHLY and CDR2 is FYNNEI. V dropped 6 bases and J dropped 7; count of bases not matched to a gene: 11. This CDR3 contains 15 residues. The CDR3 loop reads CASSEKTGAGQPQHF. CDR3 sequence (DNA): TGTGCCAGCAGCGAGAAGACAGGGGCGGGACAGCCCCAGCATTTT.

This clone came up a few times. J is TRBJ1-1 and V is TRBV19; D is unresolved. CDR1 is LNHDA and CDR2 is SQIVND in the germline V gene (reference sequence). The CDR3 runs to 13 residues. V was trimmed by 5 bases and J by 1 base, leaving 8 bases between them. CDR3 amino acids: CASSLMANTEAFF. In DNA form, the CDR3 reads TGTGCCAGTAGTTTAATGGCGAACACTGAAGCTTTCTTT.

V is TRBV19 and J is TRBJ1-6; no reliable D call. The CDR3 consists of 12 residues. V was shortened by 3 bases and J by 14 bases, with 11 bases between the two germline ends. The germline CDR1 and CDR2 sequences are LNHDA and SQIVND (reference sequence). The CDR3 here is CASSIGGRSLHF. The CDR3 region has the DNA TGTGCCAGTAGTATTGGAGGGCGCTCCCTCCACTTT.

The chain combines TRBV19 with TRBJ2-7; no reliable D call. Germline V gene data show CDR1 as LNHDA and CDR2 as SQIVND (reference sequence). This CDR3 contains 14 residues. Trimming shortened V by 5 bases and J by 0 bases, and 11 bases separated the two germline ends. The CDR3 coding sequence is TGTGCCAGTAGTTCGTCATTGAGCTCCTACGAGCAGTACTTC. Protein sequence: CASSSSLSSYEQYF. The variable domain in full, completed from reference TRBV19 and TRBJ2-7, reads DGGITQSPKYLFRKEGQNVTLSCEQNLNHDAMYWYRQDPGQGLRLIYYSQIVNDFQKGDIAEGYSVSREKKESFPLTVTSAQKNPTAFYLCASSSSLSSYEQYFGPGTRLTVT.